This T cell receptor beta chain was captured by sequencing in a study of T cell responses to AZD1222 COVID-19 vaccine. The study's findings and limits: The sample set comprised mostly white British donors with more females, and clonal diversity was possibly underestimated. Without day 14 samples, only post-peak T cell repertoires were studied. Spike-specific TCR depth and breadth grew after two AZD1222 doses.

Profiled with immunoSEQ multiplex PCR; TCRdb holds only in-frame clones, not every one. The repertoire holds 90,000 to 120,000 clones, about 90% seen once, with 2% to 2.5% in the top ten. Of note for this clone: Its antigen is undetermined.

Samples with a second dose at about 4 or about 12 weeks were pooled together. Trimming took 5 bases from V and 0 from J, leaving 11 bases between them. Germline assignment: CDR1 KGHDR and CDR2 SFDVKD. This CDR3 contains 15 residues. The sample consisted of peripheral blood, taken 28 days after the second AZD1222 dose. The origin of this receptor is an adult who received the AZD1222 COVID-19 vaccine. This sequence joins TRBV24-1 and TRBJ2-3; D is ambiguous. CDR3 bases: TGTGCCACCAGTGGGCTGTATGGCAGCACAGATACGCAGTATTTT. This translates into CATSGLYGSTDTQYF.